These T cell receptor beta chains were read from a single sample in a study of T cells in localized non-small cell lung cancer. Sequencing used immunoSEQ multiplex PCR; TCRdb keeps in-frame clones, though not all of them. The table includes about 1,500 clones, approximately 24% detected once. Sequencing used normal lung tissue next to the tumor, obtained before any cancer treatment. The receptors stem from a male donor older than 55 with stage I lung adenocarcinoma. CDR3s include the opening cysteine and the closing phenylalanine or tryptophan. A D gene is named only where the DNA matches it firmly. The size field is filled for only some rows; it gives once, few, many or a size class.

- TRBJ2-1 - TRBV11-3 CASSNSGDWNEQFF TGTGCCAGCAGCAACTCAGGGGACTGGAATGAGCAGTTCTTC
few TRBJ1-3 - TRBV30 CAWIVPKSSGNTIYF TGTGCCTGGATTGTACCCAAGAGCTCTGGAAACACCATATATTTT
few TRBJ2-2 - TRBV18 CASSSTGNPNTGELFF TGTGCCAGCTCATCTACAGGGAATCCGAACACCGGGGAGCTGTTTTTT
- TRBJ2-1 - TRBV6-8 CASRERKRDEQFF TGTGCCAGCAGGGAGCGGAAGAGGGATGAGCAGTTCTTC
medium-sized TRBJ2-5 TRBD2 TRBV9 CASSPQLAEGTQYF TGTGCCAGCAGCCCCCAGCTAGCGGAAGGGACCCAGTACTTC
- TRBJ2-1 TRBD1 TRBV9 CASSPGTGNDEQFF TGTGCCAGCAGCCCCGGGACAGGAAACGATGAGCAGTTCTTC
few TRBJ2-7 TRBD2 TRBV30 CAWSLAGAQGYEQYF TGTGCCTGGAGCCTAGCGGGGGCCCAGGGCTACGAGCAGTACTTC
medium-sized TRBJ1-5 - TRBV6-8 CASSLTSGGNQPQHF TGTGCCAGCAGCCTAACGTCGGGGGGCAATCAGCCCCAGCATTTT
medium-sized TRBJ2-7 - TRBV6-8 CAITPQGNYEQYF TGTGCCATCACCCCCCAGGGGAACTACGAGCAGTACTTC
large TRBJ2-1 - TRBV19 CASSTTGEQFF TGTGCCAGTAGTACGACGGGTGAGCAGTTCTTC
- TRBJ2-7 - TRBV18 CASSPRGLDEQYF TGTGCCAGCTCACCAAGAGGGTTAGACGAGCAGTACTTC
once TRBJ1-6 - TRBV19 CASSLNRNSPLHF TGTGCCAGTAGCTTAAATAGGAATTCACCCCTCCACTTT
- TRBJ2-6 - TRBV15 CATSRISPGANVLTF TGTGCCACCAGCAGAATTTCCCCTGGGGCCAACGTCCTGACTTTC
medium-sized TRBJ1-6 TRBD1 TRBV6-8 CASRRQQGFNSPLHF TGTGCCAGCAGGCGGCAACAGGGGTTCAATTCACCCCTCCACTTT
- TRBJ2-1 TRBD2 TRBV5-1 CASSLDLAGTNEQFF TGCGCCAGCAGCTTGGATCTAGCGGGTACCAATGAGCAGTTCTTC